Sequencing of this T cell receptor beta chain was carried out in a study of T-cell memory formation after mild COVID-19. The V and J ends lost 7 bases and 2 bases, in that order; junction bases with no gene match: 15. CDR3 length equals 17 residues. Germline lookup yields CDR1 MNHEY and CDR2 SVGEGT. This clonotype was counted between two and nine times. Its antigen is not identified. Sample barcodes and UMIs were carried by the TCR alpha and TCR beta cDNA libraries that 5'RACE generated with constant-segment primers. TCRdb redid the calling of the 5' RACE reads with MiXCR, one entry per CDR3 protein. Of around 62,000 distinct CDR3 sequences in the sample, 25% to 35% were seen once. Study-level results: Clones that contracted from day 15 to 85 had balanced CD4/CD8; later expanders were CD4+ biased.

The gene calls are TRBV6-2 or TRBV6-3 and TRBJ2-3; 7 bases align to TRBD2. The sequence came from a man aged 18 to 30 who had mild COVID-19 (a few samples of this study predate the infection). Cell type and time point are not known. The sample comprised PBMCs or a T cell subset sorted from them (not recorded which). This CDR3 is CASTDPWAGETTDTQYF. CDR3 DNA: TGTGCCAGCACCGACCCTTGGGCGGGGGAGACCACAGATACGCAGTATTTT.